Listed below are T cell receptor beta chains from one sample, sequenced in a study of cytomegalovirus exposure and HLA in healthy donors. Generated by immunoSEQ multiplex PCR, the TCRdb table keeps only in-frame clones and is missing some. The sample carries over 35,000 clones, around 60% recorded once. Sequencing input: PBMCs. These receptor sequences come from a human donor in good health. Both conserved end residues are part of each CDR3. The order of the fields is clone size, D gene, J gene, V gene, CDR3 DNA, CDR3 protein. D genes are given only for firm matches. Size is stated for part of the rows, as once, few or many counts, or as a class when the clone is expanded.

>NA|NA|TRBJ1-5|TRBV7-2
TGTGCCAGCAGCTTACGACTAGATCAGCCCCAGCATTTT
CASSLRLDQPQHF
>few|NA|TRBJ1-1|TRBV4-1
TGCGCCAGCAACCTAAGCGGGCGCCGCGGAGCTTTCTTT
CASNLSGRRGAFF
>NA|NA|TRBJ1-4|TRBV6-1
TGTGCCAGCACCGGAGGCACAGGGTTAAAACTGTTTTTT
CASTGGTGLKLFF
>NA|NA|TRBJ1-2|TRBV29-1
TGCAGCGCCGGACAGCCTAACTATGGCTACACCTTC
CSAGQPNYGYTF
>NA|TRBD1|TRBJ2-1|TRBV7-8
TGTGCCAGCAGCGGAGCCGACAGGGTGAATGAGCAGTTCTTC
CASSGADRVNEQFF
>NA|TRBD1|TRBJ2-1|TRBV5-4
TGTGCCAGCAGCTTAGGGGGACAGGGGGTTAATGAGCAGTTCTTC
CASSLGGQGVNEQFF
>NA|NA|TRBJ2-5|TRBV2
TGTGCCAGCTCTGTTCAAGAGACCCAGTACTTC
CASSVQETQYF
>once|NA|TRBJ2-3|TRBV5-1
TGCGCCGGAAGGGCGGGACGCACAGATACGCAGTATTTT
CAGRAGRTDTQYF
>NA|TRBD1|TRBJ2-5|TRBV29-1
TGCAGCGTTGCTTCAAGGACAGGGGGCCAAGAGACCCAGTACTTC
CSVASRTGGQETQYF
>NA|NA|TRBJ1-3|TRBV11-2
TGTGCCAGCAGCTTGGGCCACACAGGGAGCTCTGGAAACACCATATATTTT
CASSLGHTGSSGNTIYF
>few|NA|TRBJ2-7|TRBV18
TGTGCCAGCTCACCGCGGCAAGCTGCCTACGAGCAGTACTTC
CASSPRQAAYEQYF
>NA|NA|TRBJ1-3|TRBV11-2
TGTGCCAGCAGTCGAAACACAGGGACCGGAAACACCATATATTTT
CASSRNTGTGNTIYF
>NA|NA|TRBJ1-5|TRBV6-1
TGTGCCATCAAAGGGCCCAGGGGTCAGCCCCAGCATTTT
CAIKGPRGQPQHF
>NA|NA|TRBJ1-5|TRBV5-1
TGCGCCAGCAGCTTGTACAGCGGGAATCAGCCCCAGCATTTT
CASSLYSGNQPQHF
>NA|NA|TRBJ1-1|TRBV6-5
TGTGCCAGCACTGACAGCCCCCCCACTGAAGCTTTCTTT
CASTDSPPTEAFF
>NA|NA|TRBJ1-1|TRBV6-1
TGTGCCAGCAGTGAGACACTGAACACTGAAGCTTTCTTT
CASSETLNTEAFF
>NA|NA|TRBJ2-5|TRBV23-1
TGCGCCAGCAGACAATTATACCCGGGGTCAGAGACCCAGTACTTC
CASRQLYPGSETQYF
>NA|TRBD1|TRBJ1-2|TRBV2
TGTGCCAGCCCTATCGAAAGGACAGGGGATGGCTACACCTTC
CASPIERTGDGYTF
>NA|NA|TRBJ2-4|TRBV11-2
TGTGCCAGCAGCTCCCGCGGGGTGGGGAACATTCAGTACTTC
CASSSRGVGNIQYF
>NA|TRBD1|TRBJ1-5|TRBV28
TGTGCCGCCGGGACAGGGGGTTTTGGTCAGCCCCAGCATTTT
CAAGTGGFGQPQHF
>NA|TRBD1|TRBJ2-5|TRBV5-1
TGCGCCAGCAGCTTAGGGTTGGTACAGGGGGGAGAGACCCAGTACTTC
CASSLGLVQGGETQYF
>once|NA|TRBJ2-7|TRBV2
TGTGCCAGCAGAGGGATCGGCCGGGATACCTCCTACGAGCAGTACTTC
CASRGIGRDTSYEQYF
>NA|NA|TRBJ2-1|TRBV19
TGTGCCAGTAGCCCCTCCCCCGCGGGTGAGCAGTTCTTC
CASSPSPAGEQFF
>NA|TRBD2|TRBJ2-2|TRBV6-1
TGTGCCAGCAGCCCCGGTGGGGGACTAACCGGGGAGCTGTTTTTT
CASSPGGGLTGELFF
>NA|NA|TRBJ1-5|TRBV4-1
TGCGCCAGCAGCCAAGAATGGGAGGGGGGGTCTAGACGAAAGGGTCAGCCCCAGCATTTT
CASSQEWEGGSRRKGQPQHF
>NA|NA|TRBJ1-2|TRBV6-1
TGTGCCAGCAGTGATCAGGGGCCCTTCTATGGCTACACCTTC
CASSDQGPFYGYTF
>NA|TRBD1|TRBJ1-4|TRBV10-2
TGCGCCAGCAGTGGCCGGGACAGGGGGGATGAAAAACTGTTTTTT
CASSGRDRGDEKLFF
>NA|TRBD2|TRBJ2-1|TRBV4-1
TGCGCCAGCAGCCAAGCACTGACTAGCGGGGGGATACAAATCCCATCCGATGAGCAGTTCTTC
CASSQALTSGGIQIPSDEQFF
>NA|NA|TRBJ2-6|TRBV5-1
TGCGCCAGCAGCTTCACAGGGACTGGGGCCAACGTCCTGACTTTC
CASSFTGTGANVLTF
>NA|TRBD1|TRBJ2-5|TRBV10-1
TGCGCCAGCCGACAGGGGAGCTCGCAAGAGACCCAGTACTTC
CASRQGSSQETQYF
>once|NA|TRBJ1-1|TRBV4-1
TGCGCCAGCAGCCGAAGCGTTTCCTTCGGTCGCACTGAAGCTTTCTTT
CASSRSVSFGRTEAFF
>NA|NA|TRBJ1-1|TRBV29-1
TGCAGCGTTGCACCGGGGATTACTGAAGCTTTCTTT
CSVAPGITEAFF
>NA|NA|TRBJ2-7|TRBV6-1
TGTGCCAGCAGCGCCGACTGGGTTAGTGGGCAGTACTTC
CASSADWVSGQYF
>NA|NA|TRBJ2-2|TRBV12-5
TGTGCTAGTGGTCAAACGGCGAACACCGGGGAGCTGTTTTTT
CASGQTANTGELFF
>once|NA|TRBJ1-4|TRBV6-1
TGTGCCAGCAGTGGAGAGGTCCACCTTGAAAAACTGTTTTTT
CASSGEVHLEKLFF
>NA|NA|TRBJ1-4|TRBV5-1
TGCGCCAGCAGCTTGGAATACAGGGCCCATGAAAAACTGTTTTTT
CASSLEYRAHEKLFF
>NA|NA|TRBJ2-7|TRBV5-1
TGCGCCAGCAGGCTACGATCTCGCGCCGACGAGCAGTACTTC
CASRLRSRADEQYF
>NA|NA|TRBJ2-5|TRBV7-2
TGTGCCAGCAGCTTATGGATGGGGGGGGGCGAGACCCAGTACTTC
CASSLWMGGGETQYF
>NA|TRBD1|TRBJ2-7|TRBV28
TGTGCCAGCAGTTTAATAGGGAAGGGACAGGGAAACTACGAGCAGTACTTC
CASSLIGKGQGNYEQYF
>few|NA|TRBJ1-1|TRBV6-1
TGTGCCAGCAGTGAAGGGACAAGCTTCAGAGGAGCTTTCTTT
CASSEGTSFRGAFF
>NA|NA|TRBJ2-7|TRBV4-1
TGCGCCAGCAGCCAAGACAGGGGATACTCCTACGAGCAGTACTTC
CASSQDRGYSYEQYF
>once|NA|TRBJ1-1|TRBV7-2
TGTGCCAGCAGCTTAACAGCTATAACCACTGAAGCTTTCTTT
CASSLTAITTEAFF
>NA|TRBD1|TRBJ1-2|TRBV29-1
TGCAGCGTTGGCACAGGGGCGAACTATGGCTACACCTTC
CSVGTGANYGYTF
>NA|TRBD1|TRBJ1-3|TRBV10-3
TGTGCCGCAGGGACAGGCTCTGGAAACACCATATATTTT
CAAGTGSGNTIYF
>few|NA|TRBJ2-7|TRBV5-1
TGCGCCAGCAGCTTGGGTCAGGATCGCGAGCAGTACTTC
CASSLGQDREQYF
>NA|TRBD2|TRBJ2-1|TRBV11-2
TGTGCCAGCAGTACAATCGGGACTAGCGGGGGGACTTACAATGAGCAGTTCTTC
CASSTIGTSGGTYNEQFF
>few|NA|TRBJ2-1|TRBV6-5
TGTGCCACCCGAAATCGGACAGCCGTTTACAATGAGCAGTTCTTC
CATRNRTAVYNEQFF
>NA|NA|TRBJ2-7|TRBV4-3
TGCGCCAGCAGCCAAGATAACTGGAGCTCCTACGAGCAGTACTTC
CASSQDNWSSYEQYF
>NA|NA|TRBJ1-5|TRBV6-1
TGTGCCAGCAGTGCAACAGGGAAAGGACCCAGCAATCAGCCCCAGCATTTT
CASSATGKGPSNQPQHF
>once|TRBD2|TRBJ2-1|TRBV7-2
TGTGCCAGCAGCCGGGGGGGCCCAAATGAGCAGTTCTTC
CASSRGGPNEQFF
>NA|NA|TRBJ2-3|TRBV10-2
TGCGCCAGCAGTGTCCGGGACACCAGGCCAGATACGCAGTATTTT
CASSVRDTRPDTQYF
>NA|TRBD1|TRBJ1-3|TRBV5-1
TGCGCCAGCAGCTGGGACAGTGGGTCTGGAAACACCATATATTTT
CASSWDSGSGNTIYF
>once|NA|TRBJ2-5|TRBV6-5
TGTGCCAGCAGTTACTCGATGTGGACAGAAGAGACCCAGTACTTC
CASSYSMWTEETQYF
>NA|NA|TRBJ1-2|TRBV6-6
TGTGCCAGCAGTCGAAGCCCCACAGGGCCTGAAGGCTACACCTTC
CASSRSPTGPEGYTF
>NA|NA|TRBJ2-7|TRBV19
TGTGCCAGTAGTATACAGGCTACTTGGTACGAGCAGTACTTC
CASSIQATWYEQYF
>NA|NA|TRBJ1-4|TRBV9
TGTGCCAGCAGCGTCTCCGGACGGGAGACAAAACTGTTTTTT
CASSVSGRETKLFF